This TCR beta chain is from a study of cytomegalovirus exposure and HLA in healthy donors. Whole-study context: A prior study identified approximately 120 million unique TCR beta sequences from about 200 million T cells. Of the donors genotyped, approximately 400 in all, about 80% fell in the Caucasian-associated ancestry cluster.

PCR involved 60 Vbeta and 13 Jbeta primers. The data were produced by immunoSEQ multiplex PCR, yet TCRdb's version contains in-frame clones alone and is incomplete. The sample has about 200,000 clones, around 81% seen once. In this sample, this clone turned up a few times. The CDR3 length is 14 residues. Germline CDR1 GTSNPN, CDR2 SVGIG (reference sequence). J was trimmed by 6 bases and V by 0 bases; bases with no gene match: 6. The clonotype was recovered from a man aged 25 to 45 in good health and CMV-seronegative. The chain couples TRBV30 to TRBJ2-5, with TRBD2 matching over 8 bases. The sample consisted of PBMCs. CDR3 in DNA: TGTGCCTGGAGTGTCGTAGCGGGAAGCAAGACCCAGTACTTC. Translated, it gives CAWSVVAGSKTQYF.